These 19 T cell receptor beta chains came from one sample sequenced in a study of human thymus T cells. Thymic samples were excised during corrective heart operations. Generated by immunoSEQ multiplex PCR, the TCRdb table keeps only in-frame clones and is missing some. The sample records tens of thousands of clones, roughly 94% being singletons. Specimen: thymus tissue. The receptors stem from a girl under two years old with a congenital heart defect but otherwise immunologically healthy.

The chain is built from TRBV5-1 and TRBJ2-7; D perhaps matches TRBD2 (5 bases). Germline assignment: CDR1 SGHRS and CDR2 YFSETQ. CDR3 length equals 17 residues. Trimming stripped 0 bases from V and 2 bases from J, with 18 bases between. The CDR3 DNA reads TGCGCCAGCAGCTTGGAATTGGGCCTCCGAGGGACCTACGAGCAGTACTTC. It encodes CASSLELGLRGTYEQYF.

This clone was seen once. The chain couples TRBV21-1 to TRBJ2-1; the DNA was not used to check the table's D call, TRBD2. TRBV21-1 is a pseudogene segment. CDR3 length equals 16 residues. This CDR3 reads CASSNLLAGPYNEQFF. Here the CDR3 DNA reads TGTGCCAGCAGCAATCTCCTAGCGGGGCCCTACAATGAGCAGTTCTTC.

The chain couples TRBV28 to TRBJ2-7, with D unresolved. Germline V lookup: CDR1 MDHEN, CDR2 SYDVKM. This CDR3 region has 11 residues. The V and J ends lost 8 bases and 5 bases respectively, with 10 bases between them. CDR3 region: CASRKGHEQYF. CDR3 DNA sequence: TGTGCCAGCCGGAAGGGCCACGAGCAGTACTTC.

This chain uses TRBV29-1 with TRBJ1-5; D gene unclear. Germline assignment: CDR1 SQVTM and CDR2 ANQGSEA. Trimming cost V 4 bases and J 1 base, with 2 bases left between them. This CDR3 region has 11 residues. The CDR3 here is CSVGSNQPQHF. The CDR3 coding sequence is TGCAGCGTTGGGAGCAATCAGCCCCAGCATTTT.

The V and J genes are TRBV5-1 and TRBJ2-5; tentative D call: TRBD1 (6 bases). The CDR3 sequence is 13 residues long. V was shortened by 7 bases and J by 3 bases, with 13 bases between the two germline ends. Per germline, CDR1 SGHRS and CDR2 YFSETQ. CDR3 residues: CASRRTAKETQYF. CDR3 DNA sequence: TGCGCCAGCCGACGGACAGCCAAAGAGACCCAGTACTTC.

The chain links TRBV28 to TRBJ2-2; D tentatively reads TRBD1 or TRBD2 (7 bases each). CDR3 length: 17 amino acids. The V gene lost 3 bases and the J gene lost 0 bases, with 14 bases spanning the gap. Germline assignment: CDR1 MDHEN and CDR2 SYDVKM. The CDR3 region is CASSFGEGAPNTGELFF. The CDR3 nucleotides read TGTGCCAGCAGTTTCGGGGAGGGGGCTCCGAACACCGGGGAGCTGTTTTTT.

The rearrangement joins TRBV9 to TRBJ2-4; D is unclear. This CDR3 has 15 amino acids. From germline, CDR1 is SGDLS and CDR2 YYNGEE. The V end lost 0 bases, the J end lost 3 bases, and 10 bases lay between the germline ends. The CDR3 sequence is CASSVEGIGKNIQYF. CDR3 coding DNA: TGTGCCAGCAGCGTAGAGGGTATCGGCAAAAACATTCAGTACTTC.

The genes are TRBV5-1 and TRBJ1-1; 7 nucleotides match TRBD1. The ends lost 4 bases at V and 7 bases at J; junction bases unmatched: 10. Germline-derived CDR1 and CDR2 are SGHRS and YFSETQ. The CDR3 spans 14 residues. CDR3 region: CASSPWQGTVEAFF. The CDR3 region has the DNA TGCGCCAGCAGCCCATGGCAGGGGACAGTTGAAGCTTTCTTT. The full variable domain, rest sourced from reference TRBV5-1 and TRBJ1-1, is KAGVTQTPRYLIKTRGQQVTLSCSPISGHRSVSWYQQTPGQGLQFLFEYFSETQRNKGNFPGRFSGRQFSNSRSEMNVSTLELGDSALYLCASSPWQGTVEAFFGQGTRLTVV.

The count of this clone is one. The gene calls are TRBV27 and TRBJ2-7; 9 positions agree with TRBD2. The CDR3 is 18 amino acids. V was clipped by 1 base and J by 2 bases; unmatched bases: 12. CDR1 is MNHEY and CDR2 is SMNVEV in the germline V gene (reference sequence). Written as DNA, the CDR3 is TGTGCCAGCAGTTTATATCCCCCGCTAGCGGGACCGACCTACGAGCAGTACTTC. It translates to CASSLYPPLAGPTYEQYF.

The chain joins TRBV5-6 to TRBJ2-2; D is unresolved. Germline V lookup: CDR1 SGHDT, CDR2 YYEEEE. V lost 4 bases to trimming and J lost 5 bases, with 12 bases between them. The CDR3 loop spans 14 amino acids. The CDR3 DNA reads TGTGCCAGCAGCCCCCTCCCACGGACCGGGGAGCTGTTTTTT. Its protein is CASSPLPRTGELFF.

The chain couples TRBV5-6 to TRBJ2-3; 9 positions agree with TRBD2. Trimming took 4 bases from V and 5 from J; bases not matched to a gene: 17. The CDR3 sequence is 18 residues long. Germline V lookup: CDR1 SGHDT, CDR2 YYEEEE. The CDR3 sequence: CASSPGQAGGRAIDTQYF. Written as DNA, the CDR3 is TGTGCCAGCAGCCCGGGCCAGGCAGGCGGGAGGGCCATAGATACGCAGTATTTT. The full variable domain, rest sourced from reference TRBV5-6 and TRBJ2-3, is DAGVTQSPTHLIKTRGQQVTLRCSPKSGHDTVSWYQQALGQGPQFIFQYYEEEERQRGNFPDRFSGHQFPNYSSELNVNALLLGDSALYLCASSPGQAGGRAIDTQYFGPGTRLTVL.

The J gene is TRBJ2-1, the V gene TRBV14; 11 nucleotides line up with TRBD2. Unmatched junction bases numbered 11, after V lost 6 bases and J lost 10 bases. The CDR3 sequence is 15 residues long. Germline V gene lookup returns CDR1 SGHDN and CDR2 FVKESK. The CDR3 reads CASRPGLAGQEEQFF. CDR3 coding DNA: TGTGCCAGCAGGCCTGGACTAGCGGGCCAGGAGGAGCAGTTCTTC. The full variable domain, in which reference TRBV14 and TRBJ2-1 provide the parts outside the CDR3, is EAGVTQFPSHSVIEKGQTVTLRCDPISGHDNLYWYRRVMGKEIKFLLHFVKESKQDESGMPNNRFLAERTGGTYSTLKVQPAELEDSGVYFCASRPGLAGQEEQFFGPGTRLTVL.

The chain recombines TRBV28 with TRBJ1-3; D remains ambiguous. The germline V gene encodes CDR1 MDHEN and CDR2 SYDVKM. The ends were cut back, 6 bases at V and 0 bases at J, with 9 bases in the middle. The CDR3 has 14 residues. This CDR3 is CASRRPFSGNTIYF. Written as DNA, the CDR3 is TGTGCCAGCAGACGGCCTTTCTCTGGAAACACCATATATTTT.

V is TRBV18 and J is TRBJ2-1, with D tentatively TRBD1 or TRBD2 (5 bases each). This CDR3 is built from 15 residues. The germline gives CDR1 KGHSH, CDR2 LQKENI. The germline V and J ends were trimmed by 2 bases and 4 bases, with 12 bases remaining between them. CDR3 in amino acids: CASSPGRERYNEQFF. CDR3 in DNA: TGTGCCAGCTCACCAGGCAGGGAGAGATACAATGAGCAGTTCTTC.

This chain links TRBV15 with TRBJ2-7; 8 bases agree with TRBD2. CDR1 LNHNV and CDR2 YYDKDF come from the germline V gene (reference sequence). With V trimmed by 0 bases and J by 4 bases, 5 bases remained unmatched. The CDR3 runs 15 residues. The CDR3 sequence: CATSRDWTSQYEQYF. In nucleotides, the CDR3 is TGTGCCACCAGCAGAGATTGGACTAGCCAATACGAGCAGTACTTC.

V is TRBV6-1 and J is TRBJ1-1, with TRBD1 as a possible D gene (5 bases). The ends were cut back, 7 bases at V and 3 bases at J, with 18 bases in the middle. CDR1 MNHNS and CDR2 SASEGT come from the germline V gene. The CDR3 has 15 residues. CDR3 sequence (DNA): TGTGCCAGCACCCATTTCAGGGACTTGGACACTGAAGCTTTCTTT. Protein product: CASTHFRDLDTEAFF.

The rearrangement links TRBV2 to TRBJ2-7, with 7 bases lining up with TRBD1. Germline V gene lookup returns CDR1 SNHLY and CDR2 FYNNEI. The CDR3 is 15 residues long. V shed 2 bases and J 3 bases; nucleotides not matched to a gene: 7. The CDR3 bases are TGTGCCAGCAGTGAATGGGACAGTGGTAGCTACGAGCAGTACTTC. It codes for CASSEWDSGSYEQYF.

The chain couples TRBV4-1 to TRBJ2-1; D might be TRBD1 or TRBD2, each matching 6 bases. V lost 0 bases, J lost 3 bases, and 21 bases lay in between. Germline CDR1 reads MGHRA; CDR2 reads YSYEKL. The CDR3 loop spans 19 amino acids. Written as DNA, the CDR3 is TGCGCCAGCAGCCAAGAAAGAGGGGCAGGGGAGGAGGACTACAATGAGCAGTTCTTC. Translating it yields CASSQERGAGEEDYNEQFF.

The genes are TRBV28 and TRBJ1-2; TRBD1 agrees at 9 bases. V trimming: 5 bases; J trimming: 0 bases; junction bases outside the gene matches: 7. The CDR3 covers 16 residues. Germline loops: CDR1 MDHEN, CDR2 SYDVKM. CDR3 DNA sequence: TGTGCCAGCAGTGTCGCACAGGGGGCCCCTAACTATGGCTACACCTTC. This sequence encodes CASSVAQGAPNYGYTF.